Here is one T cell receptor beta chain with its context. The target antigen is unknown. This record belongs to a study of shared clonotypes between healthy human individuals. Turning to the study itself: The plates for each donor numbered three CD4 naive, three CD4 memory, two CD8 naive and one CD8 memory. Whole-study findings and limits: Unshared clonotypes carried lower generation probabilities than those common to all four donors.

The CDR3 sequence is 14 residues long. Germline CDR1 SGHAT, CDR2 FQNNGV. V shed 5 bases, J shed 5 bases, and the junction held 7 bases outside the gene matches. It was CD45RO-negative cells, positively selected for CCR7, that made up naive CD8 cells, with terminally differentiated effector memory CD45RA+ cells excluded. Every subset had its genomic DNA shared out evenly among several immunoSEQ plates. The repertoire was sequenced with immunoSEQ multiplex PCR; TCRdb's copy has only in-frame clones and lacks some. Here the sample spans about 800,000 clones, around 96% being singletons. This sequence joins TRBV11-2 and TRBJ1-2; 8 positions match TRBD1. The source material was naive CD8+ T cells sorted from blood. The sequence came from a man aged 25 to 40 in good health. The chain's CDR3 is CASSTGQGLYGYTF. As DNA, the CDR3 is TGTGCCAGCAGCACAGGACAGGGCCTTTATGGCTACACCTTC.